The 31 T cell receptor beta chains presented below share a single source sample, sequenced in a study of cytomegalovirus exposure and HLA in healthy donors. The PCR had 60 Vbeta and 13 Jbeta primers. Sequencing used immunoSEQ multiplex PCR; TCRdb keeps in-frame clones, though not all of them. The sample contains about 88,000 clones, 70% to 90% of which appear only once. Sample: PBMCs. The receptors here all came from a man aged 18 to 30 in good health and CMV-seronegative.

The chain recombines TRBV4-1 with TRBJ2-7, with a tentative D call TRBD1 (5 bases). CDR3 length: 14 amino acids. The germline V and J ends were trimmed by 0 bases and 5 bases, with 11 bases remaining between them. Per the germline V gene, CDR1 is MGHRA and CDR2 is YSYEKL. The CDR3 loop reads CASSQDRAGDEQYF. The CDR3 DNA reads TGCGCCAGCAGCCAAGACAGGGCAGGCGACGAGCAGTACTTC.

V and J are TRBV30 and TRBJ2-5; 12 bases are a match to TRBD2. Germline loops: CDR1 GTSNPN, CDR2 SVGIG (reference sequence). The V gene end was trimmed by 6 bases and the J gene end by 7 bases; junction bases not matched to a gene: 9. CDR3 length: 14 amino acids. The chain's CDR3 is CACIRTSGTGTQYF. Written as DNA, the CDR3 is TGTGCCTGTATTCGGACTAGCGGGACGGGGACCCAGTACTTC.

The CDR3: CASSTRQGPNQPQHF. In nucleotides, the CDR3 is TGTGCCAGCAGCACCAGGCAGGGTCCCAATCAGCCCCAGCATTTT. The rearrangement uses TRBV6-6 and TRBJ1-5; the D gene is possibly TRBD1 (5 bases). CDR1 and CDR2 (germline): MNHNY, SVGAGI (reference sequence). The length of the CDR3 is 15 residues. V shed 6 bases and J shed 3 bases, with 15 bases lying between them.

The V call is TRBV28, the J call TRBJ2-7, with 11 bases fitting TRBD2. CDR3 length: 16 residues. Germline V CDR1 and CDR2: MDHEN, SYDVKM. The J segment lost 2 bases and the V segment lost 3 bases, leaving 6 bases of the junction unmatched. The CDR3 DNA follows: TGTGCCAGCAGTTTCGCGGGACTAGCGGTGACCTACGAGCAGTACTTC. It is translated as CASSFAGLAVTYEQYF.

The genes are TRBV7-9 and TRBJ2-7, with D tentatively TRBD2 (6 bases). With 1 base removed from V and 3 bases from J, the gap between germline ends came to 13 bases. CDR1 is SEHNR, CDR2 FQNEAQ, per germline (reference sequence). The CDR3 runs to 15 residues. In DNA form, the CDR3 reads TGTGCCAGCAGCTTAGTGACTGGAGGGAACTACGAGCAGTACTTC. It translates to CASSLVTGGNYEQYF.

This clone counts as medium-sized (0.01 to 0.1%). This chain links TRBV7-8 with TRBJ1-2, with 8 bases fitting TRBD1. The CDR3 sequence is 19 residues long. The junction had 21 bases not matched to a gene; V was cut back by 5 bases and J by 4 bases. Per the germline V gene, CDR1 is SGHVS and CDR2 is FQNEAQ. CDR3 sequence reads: CASSPPSTGTGRNLYGYTF. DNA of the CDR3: TGTGCCAGCAGCCCACCCTCTACCGGGACAGGAAGAAACCTCTATGGCTACACCTTC.

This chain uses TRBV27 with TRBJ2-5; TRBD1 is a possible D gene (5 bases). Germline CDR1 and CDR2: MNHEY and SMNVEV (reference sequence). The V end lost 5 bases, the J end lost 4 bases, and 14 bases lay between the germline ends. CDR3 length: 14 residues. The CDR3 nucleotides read TGTGCCAGCAGTCGGACATTTGGGGTAGAGACCCAGTACTTC. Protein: CASSRTFGVETQYF.

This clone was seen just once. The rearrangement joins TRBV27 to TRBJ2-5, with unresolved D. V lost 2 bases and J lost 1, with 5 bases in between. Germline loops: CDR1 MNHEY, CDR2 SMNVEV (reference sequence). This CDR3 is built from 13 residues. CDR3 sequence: CASSLTVQETQYF. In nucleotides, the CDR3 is TGTGCCAGCAGTTTAACAGTCCAAGAGACCCAGTACTTC.

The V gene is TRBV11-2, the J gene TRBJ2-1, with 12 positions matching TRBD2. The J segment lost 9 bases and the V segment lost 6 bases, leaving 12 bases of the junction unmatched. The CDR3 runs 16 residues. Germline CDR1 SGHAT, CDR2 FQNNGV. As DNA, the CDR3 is TGTGCCAGCAGTCCGTTGACTAGCGGGAGACGCGGTGAGCAGTTCTTC. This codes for CASSPLTSGRRGEQFF.

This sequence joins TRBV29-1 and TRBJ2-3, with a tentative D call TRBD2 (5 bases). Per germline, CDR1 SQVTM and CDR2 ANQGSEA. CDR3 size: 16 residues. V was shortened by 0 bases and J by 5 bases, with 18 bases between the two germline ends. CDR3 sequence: CSVEDLYGSPGDTQYF. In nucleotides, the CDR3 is TGCAGCGTTGAAGATCTGTATGGGAGTCCTGGAGATACGCAGTATTTT.

The DNA of the CDR3 is TGTGCCAGCAGTTACGCGGGAGGGGCCTACAATGAGCAGTTCTTC. It specifies CASSYAGGAYNEQFF. The chain uses TRBV6-6 and TRBJ2-1; 9 nucleotides align to TRBD2. J was trimmed by 2 bases and V by 2 bases; bases with no gene match: 1. In germline, CDR1 is MNHNY, CDR2 SVGAGI (reference sequence). There are 15 residues in the CDR3.

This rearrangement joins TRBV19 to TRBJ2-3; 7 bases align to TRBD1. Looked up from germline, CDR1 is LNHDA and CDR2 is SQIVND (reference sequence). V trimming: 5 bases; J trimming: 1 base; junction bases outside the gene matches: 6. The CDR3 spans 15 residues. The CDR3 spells CASSDPGTGTDTQYF. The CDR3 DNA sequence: TGTGCCAGTAGTGATCCCGGGACAGGCACAGATACGCAGTATTTT.

The CDR3 nucleotides read TGTGCCAGCAGGGGGGCAGGGCCCGGGGAGCTGTTTTTT. This translates into CASRGAGPGELFF. The V gene is TRBV6-1, the J gene TRBJ2-2; a weak D match, TRBD1 (6 bases). Germline CDR1 reads MNHNS; CDR2 reads SASEGT. V lost 6 bases, J lost 6 bases, and 11 bases lay in between. The CDR3 length is 13 residues.

The CDR3 protein is CASSLVYEQYF. CDR3 coding DNA: TGTGCCAGCAGTTTAGTATACGAGCAGTACTTC. The V call is TRBV27, the J call TRBJ2-7; D is uncertain. Germline CDR1 reads MNHEY; CDR2 reads SMNVEV (reference sequence). This CDR3 has 11 amino acids. V was cut by 2 bases and J by 4 bases, with 3 bases left in between.

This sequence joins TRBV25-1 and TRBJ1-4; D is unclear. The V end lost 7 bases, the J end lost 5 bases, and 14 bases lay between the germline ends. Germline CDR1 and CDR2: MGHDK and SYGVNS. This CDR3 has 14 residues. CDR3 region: CASKSPIWNEKLFF. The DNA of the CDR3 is TGTGCCAGCAAAAGCCCCATATGGAATGAAAAACTGTTTTTT.

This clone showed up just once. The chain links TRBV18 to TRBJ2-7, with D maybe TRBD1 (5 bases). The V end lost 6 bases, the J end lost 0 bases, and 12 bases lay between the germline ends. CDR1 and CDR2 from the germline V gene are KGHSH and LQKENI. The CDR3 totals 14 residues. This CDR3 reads CASSRDRNSYEQYF. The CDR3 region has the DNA TGTGCCAGCTCCAGAGACAGAAACTCCTACGAGCAGTACTTC.

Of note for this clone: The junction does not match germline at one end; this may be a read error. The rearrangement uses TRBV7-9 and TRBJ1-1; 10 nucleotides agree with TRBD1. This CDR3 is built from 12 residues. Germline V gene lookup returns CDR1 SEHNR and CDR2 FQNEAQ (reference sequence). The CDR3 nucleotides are TGTTCCAGCAGGACAGGGGGCACTGAAGCTTTCTTT. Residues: CSSRTGGTEAFF.

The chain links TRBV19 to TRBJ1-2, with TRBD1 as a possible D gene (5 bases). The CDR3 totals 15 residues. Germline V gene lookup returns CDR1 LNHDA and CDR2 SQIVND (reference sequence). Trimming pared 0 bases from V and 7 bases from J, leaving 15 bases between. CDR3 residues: CASSIDRQGIAGYTF. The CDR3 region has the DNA TGTGCCAGTAGTATAGATCGCCAGGGAATAGCTGGCTACACCTTC.

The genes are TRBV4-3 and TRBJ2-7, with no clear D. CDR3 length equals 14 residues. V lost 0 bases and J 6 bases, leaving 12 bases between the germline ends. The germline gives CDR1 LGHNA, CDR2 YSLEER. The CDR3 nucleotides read TGCGCCAGCAGCCAAGAACCTAGGCTTTCCGAGCAGTACTTC. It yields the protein CASSQEPRLSEQYF.

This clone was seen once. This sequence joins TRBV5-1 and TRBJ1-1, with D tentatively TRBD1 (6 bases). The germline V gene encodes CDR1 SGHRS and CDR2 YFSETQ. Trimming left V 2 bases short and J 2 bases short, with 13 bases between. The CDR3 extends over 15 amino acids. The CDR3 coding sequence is TGCGCCAGCAGCTTTCACCAGGGGAGAAACACTGAAGCTTTCTTT. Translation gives CASSFHQGRNTEAFF.

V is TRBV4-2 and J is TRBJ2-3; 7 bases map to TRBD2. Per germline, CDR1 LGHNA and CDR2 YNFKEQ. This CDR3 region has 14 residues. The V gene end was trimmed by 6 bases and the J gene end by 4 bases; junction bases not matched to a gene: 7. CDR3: CASRAGLWADTQYF. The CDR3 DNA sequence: TGTGCCAGCAGAGCGGGACTGTGGGCAGATACGCAGTATTTT.

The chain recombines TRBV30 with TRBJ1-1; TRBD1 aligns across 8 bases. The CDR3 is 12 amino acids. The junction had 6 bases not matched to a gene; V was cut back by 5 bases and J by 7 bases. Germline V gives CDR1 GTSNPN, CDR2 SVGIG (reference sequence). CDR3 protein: CAWGGQGREAFF. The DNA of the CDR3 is TGTGCCTGGGGCGGACAGGGCCGTGAAGCTTTCTTT.

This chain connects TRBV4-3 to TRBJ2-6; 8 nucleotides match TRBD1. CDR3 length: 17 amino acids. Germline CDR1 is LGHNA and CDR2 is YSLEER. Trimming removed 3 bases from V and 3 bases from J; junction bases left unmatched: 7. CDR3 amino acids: CASSQDSRGRGANVLTF. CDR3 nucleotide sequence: TGCGCCAGCAGCCAGGACTCCAGGGGGCGTGGGGCCAACGTCCTGACTTTC.

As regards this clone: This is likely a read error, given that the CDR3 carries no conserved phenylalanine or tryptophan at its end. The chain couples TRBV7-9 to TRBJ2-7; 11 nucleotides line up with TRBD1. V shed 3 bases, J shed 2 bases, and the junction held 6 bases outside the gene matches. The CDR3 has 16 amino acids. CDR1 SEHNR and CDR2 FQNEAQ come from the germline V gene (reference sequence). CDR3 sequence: CASSFGTGGIPYEQYL. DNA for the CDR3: TGTGCCAGCAGCTTCGGGACAGGGGGGATCCCCTACGAGCAGTACCTC.

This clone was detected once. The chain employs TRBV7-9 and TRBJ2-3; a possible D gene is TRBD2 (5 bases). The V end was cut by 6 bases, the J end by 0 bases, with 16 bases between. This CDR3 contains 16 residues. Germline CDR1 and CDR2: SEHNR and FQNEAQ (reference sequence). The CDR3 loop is CASSSNEGLSTDTQYF. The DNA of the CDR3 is TGTGCCAGCAGTTCAAACGAGGGCCTTAGCACAGATACGCAGTATTTT. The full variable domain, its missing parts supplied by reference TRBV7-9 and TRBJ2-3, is DTGVSQNPRHKITKRGQNVTFRCDPISEHNRLYWYRQTLGQGPEFLTYFQNEAQLEKSRLLSDRFSAERPKGSFSTLEIQRTEQGDSAMYLCASSSNEGLSTDTQYFGPGTRLTVL.

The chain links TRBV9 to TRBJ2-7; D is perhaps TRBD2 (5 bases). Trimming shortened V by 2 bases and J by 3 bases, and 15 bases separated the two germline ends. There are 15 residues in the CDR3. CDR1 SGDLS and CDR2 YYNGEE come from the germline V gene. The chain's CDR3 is CASSVRALGGYEQYF. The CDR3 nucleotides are TGTGCCAGCAGCGTTCGAGCCCTCGGAGGCTACGAGCAGTACTTC.

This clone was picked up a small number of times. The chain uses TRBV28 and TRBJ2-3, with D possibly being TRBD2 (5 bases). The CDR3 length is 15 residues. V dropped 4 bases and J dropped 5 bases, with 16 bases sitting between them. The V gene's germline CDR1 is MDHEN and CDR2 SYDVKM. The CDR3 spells CASSSRTGRRDTQYF. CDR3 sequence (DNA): TGTGCCAGCAGTTCCAGGACGGGAAGACGAGATACGCAGTATTTT.

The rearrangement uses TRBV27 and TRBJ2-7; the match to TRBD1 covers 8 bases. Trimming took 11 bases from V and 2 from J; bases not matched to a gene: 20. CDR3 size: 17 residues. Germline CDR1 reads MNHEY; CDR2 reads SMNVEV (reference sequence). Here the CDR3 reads CAARSSSVPGQAYEQYF. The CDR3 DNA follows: TGTGCCGCCCGAAGTAGCTCAGTTCCGGGACAGGCCTACGAGCAGTACTTC.

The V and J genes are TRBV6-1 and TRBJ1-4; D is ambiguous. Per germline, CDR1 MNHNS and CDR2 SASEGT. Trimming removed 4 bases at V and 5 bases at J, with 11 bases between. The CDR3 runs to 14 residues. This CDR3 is CASSVGRGNEKLFF. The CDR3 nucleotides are TGTGCCAGCAGTGTAGGAAGAGGCAATGAAAAACTGTTTTTT.

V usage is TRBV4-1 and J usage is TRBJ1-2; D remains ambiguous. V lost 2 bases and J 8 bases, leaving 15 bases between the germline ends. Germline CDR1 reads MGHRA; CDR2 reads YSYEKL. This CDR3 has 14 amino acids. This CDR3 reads CASSQWNRPYGYTF. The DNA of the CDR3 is TGCGCCAGCAGCCAATGGAACAGACCTTACGGCTACACCTTC.

The CDR3 DNA reads TGTGCCAGCAGGGAACCGGGACTAGCGGGAGTGAGAGATACGCAGTATTTT. It yields the protein CASREPGLAGVRDTQYF. This chain connects TRBV6-1 to TRBJ2-3; 14 bases are shared with TRBD2. Germline V gene sequence: CDR1 MNHNS, CDR2 SASEGT. The CDR3 covers 17 residues. V shed 6 bases and J 5 bases; nucleotides not matched to a gene: 10.